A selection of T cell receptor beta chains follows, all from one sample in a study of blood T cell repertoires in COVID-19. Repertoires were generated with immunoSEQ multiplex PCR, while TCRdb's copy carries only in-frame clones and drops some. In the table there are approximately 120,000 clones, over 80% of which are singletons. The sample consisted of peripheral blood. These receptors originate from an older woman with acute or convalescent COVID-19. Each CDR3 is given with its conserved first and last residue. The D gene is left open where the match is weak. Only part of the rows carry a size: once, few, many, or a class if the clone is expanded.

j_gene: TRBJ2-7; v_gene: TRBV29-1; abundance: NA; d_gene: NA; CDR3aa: CSVEDGSGSFVGEQYF; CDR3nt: TGCAGCGTTGAAGATGGTTCAGGGTCTTTTGTCGGCGAGCAGTACTTC
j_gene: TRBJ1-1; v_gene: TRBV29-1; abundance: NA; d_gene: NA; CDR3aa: CSVDRGNTEAFF; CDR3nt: TGCAGCGTTGACAGGGGGAACACTGAAGCTTTCTTT
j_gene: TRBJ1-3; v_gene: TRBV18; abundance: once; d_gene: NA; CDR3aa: CASRPGGDRGNTIYF; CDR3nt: TGTGCCAGCCGACCGGGGGGGGACCGTGGAAACACCATATATTTT
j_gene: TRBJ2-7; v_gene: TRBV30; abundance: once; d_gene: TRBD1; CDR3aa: CAWNTGGSYEQYF; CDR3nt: TGTGCCTGGAATACAGGGGGGTCCTACGAGCAGTACTTC
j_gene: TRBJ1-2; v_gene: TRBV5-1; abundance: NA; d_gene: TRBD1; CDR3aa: CASRTGQGDGYTF; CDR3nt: TGCGCCAGCAGGACGGGACAGGGGGACGGCTACACCTTC
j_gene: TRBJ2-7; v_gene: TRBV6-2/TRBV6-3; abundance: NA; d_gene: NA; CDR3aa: CASSYSSREQYF; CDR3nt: TGTGCCAGCAGTTACTCGTCTCGGGAGCAGTACTTC
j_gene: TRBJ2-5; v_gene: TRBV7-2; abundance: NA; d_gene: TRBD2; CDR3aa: CASSSISGRAAETQYF; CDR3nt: TGTGCCAGCAGCTCAATAAGCGGGAGGGCCGCGGAGACCCAGTACTTC
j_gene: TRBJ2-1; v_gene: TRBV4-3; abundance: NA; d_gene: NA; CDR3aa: CASSQDVKSEQFF; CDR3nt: TGCGCCAGCAGCCAAGACGTCAAAAGCGAGCAGTTCTTC
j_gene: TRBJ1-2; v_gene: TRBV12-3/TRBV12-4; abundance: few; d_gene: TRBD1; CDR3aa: CASSPGQGGYTF; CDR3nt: TGTGCCAGCAGCCCGGGACAGGGGGGCTACACCTTC
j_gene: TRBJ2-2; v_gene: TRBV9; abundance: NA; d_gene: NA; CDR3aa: CASSSPPGELFF; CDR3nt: TGTGCCAGCAGTTCCCCCCCGGGGGAGCTGTTTTTT
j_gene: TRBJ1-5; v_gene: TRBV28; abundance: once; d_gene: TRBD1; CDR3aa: CASTEGQKNQPQHF; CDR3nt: TGTGCCAGCACCGAGGGACAGAAGAATCAGCCCCAGCATTTT
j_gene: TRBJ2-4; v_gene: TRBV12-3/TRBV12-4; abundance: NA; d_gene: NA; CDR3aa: CASSLLQAHIQYF; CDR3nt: TGTGCCAGCAGTTTATTACAGGCCCACATTCAGTACTTC
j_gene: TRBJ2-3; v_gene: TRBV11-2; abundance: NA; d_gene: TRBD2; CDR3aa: CASSFNAGGGTDTQYF; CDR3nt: TGTGCCAGCAGCTTCAACGCGGGGGGAGGGACAGATACGCAGTATTTT
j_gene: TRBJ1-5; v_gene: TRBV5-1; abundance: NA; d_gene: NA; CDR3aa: CASSSVGGDQPQHF; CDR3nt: TGCGCCAGCAGCTCCGTTGGAGGGGATCAGCCCCAGCATTTT
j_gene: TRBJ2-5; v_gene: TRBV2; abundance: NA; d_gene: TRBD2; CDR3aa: CASSPGLARETQYF; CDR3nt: TGTGCCAGCTCGCCGGGACTAGCTAGGGAGACCCAGTACTTC
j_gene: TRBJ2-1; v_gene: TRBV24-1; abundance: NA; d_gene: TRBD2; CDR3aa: CATSGPTSGPSRAQFF; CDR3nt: TGTGCCACCAGTGGTCCGACTAGCGGGCCCTCGAGGGCGCAGTTCTTC
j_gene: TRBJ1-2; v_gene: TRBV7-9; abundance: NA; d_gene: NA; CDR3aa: CASSPPRSSRGYTF; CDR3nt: TGTGCCAGCAGCCCCCCAAGGAGTAGTCGAGGCTACACCTTC
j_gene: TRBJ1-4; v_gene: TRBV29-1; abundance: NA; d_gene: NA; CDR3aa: CSVREGNNEKLFF; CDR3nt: TGCAGCGTTCGGGAGGGAAATAATGAAAAACTGTTTTTT
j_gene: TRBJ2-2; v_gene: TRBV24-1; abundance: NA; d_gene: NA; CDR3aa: CATGEPNTGELFF; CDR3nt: TGTGCCACCGGGGAGCCGAACACCGGGGAGCTGTTTTTT
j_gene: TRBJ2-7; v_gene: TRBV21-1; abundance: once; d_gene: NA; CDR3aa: CASSNQLALTPSGYEQYF; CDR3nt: TGTGCCAGCAGCAACCAACTAGCCCTCACCCCGTCGGGCTACGAGCAGTACTTC
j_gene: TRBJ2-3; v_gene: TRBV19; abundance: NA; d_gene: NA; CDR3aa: CASNTGGGNTDTQYF; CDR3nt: TGTGCCAGCAACACAGGGGGGGGGAACACAGATACGCAGTATTTT
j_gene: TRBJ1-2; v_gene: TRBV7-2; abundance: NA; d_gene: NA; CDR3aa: CASSPGGSSYGYTF; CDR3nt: TGTGCCAGCAGCCCCGGCGGATCCTCTTATGGCTACACCTTC
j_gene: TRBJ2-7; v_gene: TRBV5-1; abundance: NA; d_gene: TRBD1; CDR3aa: CASTPQGANEQYF; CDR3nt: TGCGCCAGCACTCCGCAGGGGGCGAACGAGCAGTACTTC
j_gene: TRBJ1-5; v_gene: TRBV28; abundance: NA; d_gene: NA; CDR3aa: CASSSSGYSNQPQHF; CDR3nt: TGTGCCAGCAGTTCCTCCGGGTATAGCAATCAGCCCCAGCATTTT
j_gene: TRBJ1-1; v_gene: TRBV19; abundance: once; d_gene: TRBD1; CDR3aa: CASNNRGTTEAFF; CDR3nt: TGTGCCAGTAACAACAGGGGTACCACTGAAGCTTTCTTT
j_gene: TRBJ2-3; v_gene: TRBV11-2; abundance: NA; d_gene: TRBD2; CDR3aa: CASSLSWLAGGFFTDTQYF; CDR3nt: TGTGCCAGCAGCTTATCGTGGCTAGCGGGGGGGTTTTTCACAGATACGCAGTATTTT
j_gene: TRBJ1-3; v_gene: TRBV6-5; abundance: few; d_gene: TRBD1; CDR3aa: CASSYSGRQGRNTIYF; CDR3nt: TGTGCCAGCAGTTACTCGGGTAGACAGGGAAGAAACACCATATATTTT
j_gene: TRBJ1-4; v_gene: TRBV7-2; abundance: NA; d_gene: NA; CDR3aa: CASSLAGWGDTNEKLFF; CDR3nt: TGTGCCAGCAGCTTAGCGGGCTGGGGGGACACTAATGAAAAACTGTTTTTT
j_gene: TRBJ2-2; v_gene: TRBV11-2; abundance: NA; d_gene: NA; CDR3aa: CASSLAGWTGELFF; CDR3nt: TGTGCCAGCAGTCTTGCGGGATGGACCGGGGAGCTGTTTTTT